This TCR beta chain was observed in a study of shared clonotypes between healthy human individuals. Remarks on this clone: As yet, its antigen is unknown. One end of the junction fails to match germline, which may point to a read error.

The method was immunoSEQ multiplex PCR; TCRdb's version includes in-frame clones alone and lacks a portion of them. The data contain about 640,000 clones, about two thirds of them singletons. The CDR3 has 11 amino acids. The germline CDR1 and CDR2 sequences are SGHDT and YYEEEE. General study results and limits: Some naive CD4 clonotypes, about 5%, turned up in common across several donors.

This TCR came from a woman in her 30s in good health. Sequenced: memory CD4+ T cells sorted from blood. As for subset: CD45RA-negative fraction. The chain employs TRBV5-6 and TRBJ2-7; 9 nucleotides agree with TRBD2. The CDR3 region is CASSREREAEF. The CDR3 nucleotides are TGTGCCAGCAGTCGAGAGCGGGAGGCCGAGTTC.